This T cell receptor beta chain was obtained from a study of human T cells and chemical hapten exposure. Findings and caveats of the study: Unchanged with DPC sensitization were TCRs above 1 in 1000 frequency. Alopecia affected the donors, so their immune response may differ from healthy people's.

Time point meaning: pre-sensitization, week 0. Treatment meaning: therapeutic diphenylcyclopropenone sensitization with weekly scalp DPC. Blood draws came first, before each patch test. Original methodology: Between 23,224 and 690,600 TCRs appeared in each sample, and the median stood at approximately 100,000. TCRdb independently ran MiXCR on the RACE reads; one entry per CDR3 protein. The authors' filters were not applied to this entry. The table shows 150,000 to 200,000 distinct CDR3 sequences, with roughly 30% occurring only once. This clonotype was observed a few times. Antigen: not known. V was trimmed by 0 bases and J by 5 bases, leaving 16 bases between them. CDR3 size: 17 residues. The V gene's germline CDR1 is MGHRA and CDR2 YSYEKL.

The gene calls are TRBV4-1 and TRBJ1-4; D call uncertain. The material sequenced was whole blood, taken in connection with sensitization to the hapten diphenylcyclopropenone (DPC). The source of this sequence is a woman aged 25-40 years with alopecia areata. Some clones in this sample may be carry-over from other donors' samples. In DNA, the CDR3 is TGCGCCAGCAGCCAAGAAACGACCGACCATAAGAATGAAAAACTGTTTTTT. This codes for CASSQETTDHKNEKLFF.